This is a list of T cell receptor beta chains from one sample in a study of blood T cell repertoires in COVID-19. Profiling relied on immunoSEQ multiplex PCR, and the TCRdb table lists in-frame clones only, not all of them. This repertoire shows around 150,000 clones, approximately 80% found once; its top ten account for about 9.3%. The sample taken for sequencing was peripheral blood. Receptors were obtained from a woman of 80 years or more in a cohort sampled during active or convalescent COVID-19. Each CDR3 is given with its conserved first and last residue. Fields, in order: clone size, V gene, D gene, J gene, CDR3 protein, CDR3 DNA. A D gene is named only where the DNA matches it firmly. Size values are once, few and many counts, or a class for expanded clones, and some rows have none.

clone_size: NA
v_call: TRBV7-9
d_call: NA
j_call: TRBJ1-3
cdr3_aa: CASSRTGNTIYF
cdr3_nt: TGTGCCAGCAGCCGTACTGGAAACACCATATATTTT

clone_size: many
v_call: TRBV3-1/TRBV3-2
d_call: TRBD1
j_call: TRBJ1-4
cdr3_aa: CASSQRQGTIEKLFF
cdr3_nt: TGTGCCAGCAGCCAGCGACAGGGGACAATAGAAAAACTGTTTTTT

clone_size: NA
v_call: TRBV6-6
d_call: TRBD1
j_call: TRBJ1-1
cdr3_aa: CASSYPGQGVDEAFF
cdr3_nt: TGTGCCAGCAGTTACCCGGGACAGGGAGTAGACGAAGCTTTCTTT

clone_size: NA
v_call: TRBV12-5
d_call: NA
j_call: TRBJ2-7
cdr3_aa: CASGSAGAFLGEQYF
cdr3_nt: TGTGCTAGTGGTTCTGCTGGGGCGTTCCTCGGCGAGCAGTACTTC

clone_size: NA
v_call: TRBV7-3
d_call: TRBD2
j_call: TRBJ2-1
cdr3_aa: CASSSRGGGAYNEQFF
cdr3_nt: TGTGCCAGCAGCTCCCGAGGCGGGGGGGCCTACAATGAGCAGTTCTTC

clone_size: once
v_call: TRBV6-2/TRBV6-3
d_call: NA
j_call: TRBJ2-6
cdr3_aa: CASSGAAGANVLTF
cdr3_nt: TGTGCCAGCAGTGGAGCGGCGGGGGCCAACGTCCTGACTTTC

clone_size: NA
v_call: TRBV29-1
d_call: NA
j_call: TRBJ2-3
cdr3_aa: CSERLQGSDTQYF
cdr3_nt: TGCAGCGAACGGCTTCAGGGGTCAGATACGCAGTATTTT

clone_size: NA
v_call: TRBV7-3
d_call: NA
j_call: TRBJ2-3
cdr3_aa: CASSLTGQLSTDTQYF
cdr3_nt: TGTGCCAGCAGCTTAACGGGCCAGCTTAGCACAGATACGCAGTATTTT

clone_size: NA
v_call: TRBV7-8
d_call: NA
j_call: TRBJ2-3
cdr3_aa: CASSLSHNPADTQYF
cdr3_nt: TGTGCCAGCAGCTTGTCCCACAATCCCGCAGATACGCAGTATTTT

clone_size: NA
v_call: TRBV6-6
d_call: TRBD1
j_call: TRBJ2-7
cdr3_aa: CASSKPGTGNSYEQYF
cdr3_nt: TGTGCCAGCAGTAAACCCGGGACAGGGAACTCCTACGAGCAGTACTTC

clone_size: NA
v_call: TRBV6-2/TRBV6-3
d_call: NA
j_call: TRBJ2-3
cdr3_aa: CASSYSKTGGSPDTQYF
cdr3_nt: TGTGCCAGCAGTTACTCGAAAACGGGGGGCAGCCCGGATACGCAGTATTTT

clone_size: NA
v_call: TRBV18
d_call: NA
j_call: TRBJ2-7
cdr3_aa: CASSSGVGRNSYEQYF
cdr3_nt: TGTGCCAGCTCATCGGGGGTTGGGCGCAACTCCTACGAGCAGTACTTC

clone_size: NA
v_call: TRBV3-1/TRBV3-2
d_call: TRBD1
j_call: TRBJ1-6
cdr3_aa: CASSPRTGLYNSPLHF
cdr3_nt: TGTGCCAGCAGTCCCCGGACAGGGCTCTATAATTCACCCCTCCACTTT

clone_size: NA
v_call: TRBV7-8
d_call: TRBD1
j_call: TRBJ1-3
cdr3_aa: CASSLGQGVGNTIYF
cdr3_nt: TGTGCCAGCAGCTTAGGACAGGGAGTAGGAAACACCATATATTTT

clone_size: once
v_call: TRBV5-5
d_call: TRBD1
j_call: TRBJ1-2
cdr3_aa: CASSLAPGQGYGYTF
cdr3_nt: TGTGCCAGCAGCTTGGCTCCCGGACAGGGTTATGGCTACACCTTC

clone_size: NA
v_call: TRBV6-6
d_call: TRBD1
j_call: TRBJ1-2
cdr3_aa: CASRTGQEGGYTF
cdr3_nt: TGTGCCAGCAGAACCGGACAGGAAGGTGGCTACACCTTC

clone_size: NA
v_call: TRBV6-5
d_call: TRBD1
j_call: TRBJ1-2
cdr3_aa: CASSLGQVGGYTF
cdr3_nt: TGTGCCAGCAGTCTCGGACAGGTCGGGGGCTACACCTTC

clone_size: NA
v_call: TRBV6-5
d_call: TRBD1
j_call: TRBJ1-2
cdr3_aa: CASSYGTGFNYGYTF
cdr3_nt: TGTGCCAGCAGTTACGGGACAGGGTTTAACTATGGCTACACCTTC

clone_size: NA
v_call: TRBV28
d_call: TRBD1
j_call: TRBJ1-2
cdr3_aa: CASTPDRWGQGIFGGYTF
cdr3_nt: TGTGCCAGCACGCCTGACCGGTGGGGACAGGGGATCTTCGGGGGCTACACCTTC

clone_size: NA
v_call: TRBV6-5
d_call: NA
j_call: TRBJ2-3
cdr3_aa: CASSYSGRDTQYF
cdr3_nt: TGTGCCAGCAGTTACTCAGGGAGGGATACGCAGTATTTT

clone_size: NA
v_call: TRBV7-2
d_call: NA
j_call: TRBJ2-5
cdr3_aa: CASSRPGTGHSAAQYF
cdr3_nt: TGTGCCAGCAGCCGTCCCGGGACTGGGCACAGCGCGGCCCAGTACTTC

clone_size: NA
v_call: TRBV5-1
d_call: NA
j_call: TRBJ1-2
cdr3_aa: CASSLGRGASPLRGYTF
cdr3_nt: TGCGCCAGCAGCTTGGGCAGGGGAGCCTCCCCTTTACGAGGCTACACCTTC

clone_size: NA
v_call: TRBV7-9
d_call: NA
j_call: TRBJ2-5
cdr3_aa: CAMNTGNEETQYF
cdr3_nt: TGTGCCATGAATACAGGGAATGAAGAGACCCAGTACTTC

clone_size: NA
v_call: TRBV19
d_call: TRBD1
j_call: TRBJ2-7
cdr3_aa: CASSDPGTGYYEQYF
cdr3_nt: TGTGCCAGTAGTGACCCCGGGACAGGGTACTACGAGCAGTACTTC

clone_size: NA
v_call: TRBV27
d_call: TRBD2
j_call: TRBJ2-7
cdr3_aa: CASRMGTSGGAYEQYF
cdr3_nt: TGTGCCAGCAGGATGGGGACTAGCGGGGGGGCTTACGAGCAGTACTTC

clone_size: NA
v_call: TRBV5-1
d_call: TRBD1
j_call: TRBJ2-1
cdr3_aa: CASSRQGNEQFF
cdr3_nt: TGCGCCAGCAGCAGACAGGGGAATGAGCAGTTCTTC

clone_size: NA
v_call: TRBV6-5
d_call: TRBD1
j_call: TRBJ1-4
cdr3_aa: CASSHGTVINEKLFF
cdr3_nt: TGTGCCAGCAGCCACGGGACAGTTATTAATGAAAAACTGTTTTTT

clone_size: NA
v_call: TRBV2
d_call: TRBD2
j_call: TRBJ2-3
cdr3_aa: CASRLRGAGADTQYF
cdr3_nt: TGTGCCAGCAGGCTGCGGGGGGCCGGCGCAGATACGCAGTATTTT

clone_size: NA
v_call: TRBV2
d_call: TRBD1
j_call: TRBJ1-1
cdr3_aa: CASNGDRLNTEAFF
cdr3_nt: TGTGCCAGCAATGGGGACAGGTTGAACACTGAAGCTTTCTTT

clone_size: NA
v_call: TRBV3-1/TRBV3-2
d_call: NA
j_call: TRBJ1-3
cdr3_aa: CASSQGPRGNTIYF
cdr3_nt: TGTGCCAGCAGCCAAGGGCCTAGGGGAAACACCATATATTTT

clone_size: NA
v_call: TRBV28
d_call: NA
j_call: TRBJ1-2
cdr3_aa: CASSEGKKWGYTF
cdr3_nt: TGTGCCAGCAGTGAGGGCAAAAAGTGGGGCTACACCTTC

clone_size: NA
v_call: TRBV3-1/TRBV3-2
d_call: NA
j_call: TRBJ1-4
cdr3_aa: CASSQGRRGSHEKLFF
cdr3_nt: TGTGCCAGCAGCCAAGGCAGGCGGGGAAGTCATGAAAAACTGTTTTTT

clone_size: NA
v_call: TRBV18
d_call: TRBD1
j_call: TRBJ1-5
cdr3_aa: CASSQGQGHQPQHF
cdr3_nt: TGTGCCAGCTCACAGGGACAGGGCCATCAGCCCCAGCATTTT

clone_size: NA
v_call: TRBV14
d_call: NA
j_call: TRBJ1-2
cdr3_aa: CASSQENSYGYTF
cdr3_nt: TGTGCCAGCAGCCAAGAAAACAGTTATGGCTACACCTTC

clone_size: NA
v_call: TRBV5-1
d_call: NA
j_call: TRBJ1-4
cdr3_aa: CASSLGAGANEKLFF
cdr3_nt: TGCGCCAGCAGCTTGGGGGCAGGGGCTAATGAAAAACTGTTTTTT

clone_size: NA
v_call: TRBV5-1
d_call: TRBD1
j_call: TRBJ1-2
cdr3_aa: CASSFTTGGTNYGYTF
cdr3_nt: TGCGCCAGCAGCTTTACGACAGGGGGAACTAACTATGGCTACACCTTC

clone_size: NA
v_call: TRBV10-1
d_call: NA
j_call: TRBJ1-2
cdr3_aa: CASSRDRSRGCGVGYTF
cdr3_nt: TGCGCCAGCAGTCGCGACAGGTCTCGAGGGTGCGGAGTGGGCTACACCTTC

clone_size: NA
v_call: TRBV30
d_call: TRBD1
j_call: TRBJ1-2
cdr3_aa: CAWVRTGIYGGYTF
cdr3_nt: TGTGCCTGGGTTAGGACAGGGATCTACGGGGGCTACACCTTC

clone_size: once
v_call: TRBV4-1
d_call: NA
j_call: TRBJ2-3
cdr3_aa: CASSLYPAGPDTQYF
cdr3_nt: TGCGCCAGCAGCCTTTACCCTGCGGGCCCAGATACGCAGTATTTT

clone_size: once
v_call: TRBV28
d_call: TRBD1
j_call: TRBJ1-2
cdr3_aa: CASTLGRGNYGYTF
cdr3_nt: TGTGCCAGCACCCTTGGCAGGGGGAACTATGGCTACACCTTC

clone_size: few
v_call: TRBV7-9
d_call: TRBD2
j_call: TRBJ2-5
cdr3_aa: CASSLLTSGYKETQYF
cdr3_nt: TGTGCCAGCAGCTTGCTGACTAGCGGGTATAAAGAGACCCAGTACTTC

clone_size: NA
v_call: TRBV18
d_call: NA
j_call: TRBJ1-3
cdr3_aa: CASSPPTGAGNTIYF
cdr3_nt: TGTGCCAGCTCACCACCGACAGGAGCCGGAAACACCATATATTTT

clone_size: NA
v_call: TRBV29-1
d_call: TRBD1
j_call: TRBJ1-1
cdr3_aa: CSVDWTGNTEAFF
cdr3_nt: TGCAGCGTTGATTGGACAGGGAACACTGAAGCTTTCTTT

clone_size: NA
v_call: TRBV5-4
d_call: NA
j_call: TRBJ1-6
cdr3_aa: CASSLGGRSNSPLHF
cdr3_nt: TGTGCCAGCAGCTTGGGCGGGCGGAGTAATTCACCCCTCCACTTT

clone_size: NA
v_call: TRBV4-2
d_call: NA
j_call: TRBJ1-4
cdr3_aa: CASSQEMPGGGGEKLFF
cdr3_nt: TGTGCCAGCAGCCAAGAAATGCCCGGGGGAGGTGGTGAAAAACTGTTTTTT